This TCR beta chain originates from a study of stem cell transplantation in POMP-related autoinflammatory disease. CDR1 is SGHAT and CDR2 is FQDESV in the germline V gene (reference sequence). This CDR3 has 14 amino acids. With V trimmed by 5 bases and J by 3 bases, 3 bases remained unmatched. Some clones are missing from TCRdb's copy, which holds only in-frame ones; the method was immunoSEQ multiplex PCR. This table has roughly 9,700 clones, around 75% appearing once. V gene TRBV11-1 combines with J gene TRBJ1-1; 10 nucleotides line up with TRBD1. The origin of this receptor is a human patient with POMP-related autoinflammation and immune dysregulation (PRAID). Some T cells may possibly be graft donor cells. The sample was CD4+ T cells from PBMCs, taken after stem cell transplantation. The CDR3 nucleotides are TGTGCCAGCAGCAGGGACAGGGGTGACACTGAAGCTTTCTTT. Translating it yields CASSRDRGDTEAFF.